The table lists the clone carrying this TCR beta chain with a count of one. These data come from a study of control samples from healthy donors and cancer patients. Sequencing was performed with immunoSEQ multiplex PCR; in TCRdb, only in-frame clones are kept and a portion is missing. The sample lists some 35,000 clones; approximately 94% were seen once. The V and J ends lost 5 bases and 3 bases, in that order; junction bases with no gene match: 11. The CDR3 sequence is 16 residues long. Germline values: CDR1 SGHTA, CDR2 FQGTGA. V is TRBV7-3 and J is TRBJ2-3, with TRBD1 identical over 7 bases. The TCR sequence derives from a man aged 40-55 years with colorectal cancer. What was sequenced was PBMCs. The CDR3 DNA reads as TGTGCCAGCAGCGCCGGGACAGCGACCTGGACAGATACGCAGTATTTT. It encodes CASSAGTATWTDTQYF. Full variable domain (outside the CDR3, taken from reference TRBV7-3 and TRBJ2-3): GAGVSQTPSNKVTEKGKYVELRCDPISGHTALYWYRQSLGQGPEFLIYFQGTGAADDSGLPNDRFFAVRPEGSVSTLKIQRTERGDSAVYLCASSAGTATWTDTQYFGPGTRLTVL.